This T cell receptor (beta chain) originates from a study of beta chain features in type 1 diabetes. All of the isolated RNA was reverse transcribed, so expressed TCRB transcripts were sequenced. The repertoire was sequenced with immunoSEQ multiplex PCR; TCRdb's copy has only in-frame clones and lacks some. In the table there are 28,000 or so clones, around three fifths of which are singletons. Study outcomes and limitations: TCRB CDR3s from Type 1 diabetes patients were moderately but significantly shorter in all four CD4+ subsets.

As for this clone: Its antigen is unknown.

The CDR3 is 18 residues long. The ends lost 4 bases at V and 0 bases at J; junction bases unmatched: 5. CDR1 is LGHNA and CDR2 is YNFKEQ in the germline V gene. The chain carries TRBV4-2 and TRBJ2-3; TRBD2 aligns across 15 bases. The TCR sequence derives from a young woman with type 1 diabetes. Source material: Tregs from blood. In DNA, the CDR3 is TGTGCCAGCAGCCGCGGACTAGCGGGGGGGTCTAGCACAGATACGCAGTATTTT. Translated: CASSRGLAGGSSTDTQYF.